Listed here is a single TCR beta chain. CDR1 is KGHSH and CDR2 is LQKENI in the germline V gene. CDR3 length: 16 residues. The ends lost 2 bases at V and 3 bases at J; junction bases unmatched: 8. This entry belongs to a study of tumor-infiltrating lymphocytes in oesophageal squamous cell carcinoma. MiXCR, run by TCRdb on the PCR reads, gives a single entry per CDR3 protein. This sample has 15,000 to 20,000 distinct CDR3 sequences, with about 50% found just once. The receptor's source is a female donor with esophageal squamous cell carcinoma. V gene TRBV18 combines with J gene TRBJ2-3; 7 bases map to TRBD1. Sequences were obtained from normal esophageal tissue next to the tumor. The CDR3: CASSPTDRHVTDTQYF. Written as DNA, the CDR3 is TGTGCCAGCTCACCAACGGACAGGCACGTAACAGATACGCAGTATTTT.